Presented here are 3 T cell receptor beta chains from one specimen sequenced in a study of shared clonotypes between healthy human individuals. Only in-frame clones appear in the TCRdb table, and some are missing; sequencing was by immunoSEQ multiplex PCR. The data contain around 2.5 million clones, 80% to 95% of them seen just once; the ten biggest clones take up approximately 0.35%. The sample consisted of naive CD4+ T cells from PBMCs. Subset meaning: CD45RA+ positively selected. These receptors were taken from a young man in good health. Some clones in this sample may be carry-over from other donors' samples.

This clone was observed a single time. The chain employs TRBV7-2 and TRBJ2-5, with D unclear. The germline V gene has CDR1 SGHTA and CDR2 FQGNSA. V lost 4 bases and J lost 5, with 14 bases in between. This CDR3 spans 14 amino acids. In DNA, the CDR3 is TGTGCCAGCAGCTCCGTTAGTGTTGAGGAGACCCAGTACTTC. Its protein is CASSSVSVEETQYF.

The V gene is TRBV9, the J gene TRBJ2-7; a possible D gene is TRBD2 (5 bases). The germline V and J ends were trimmed by 5 bases and 3 bases, with 18 bases remaining between them. The CDR3 extends over 15 amino acids. Looked up from germline, CDR1 is SGDLS and CDR2 is YYNGEE. As DNA, the CDR3 is TGTGCCAGCAGGGAGGCAGTTCAAGTTGACTACGAGCAGTACTTC. The encoded protein is CASREAVQVDYEQYF.

This chain links TRBV11-2 with TRBJ2-7; a possible D gene is TRBD2 (5 bases). The V end lost 5 bases, the J end lost 1 base, and 12 bases lay between the germline ends. In germline, CDR1 is SGHAT, CDR2 FQNNGV. There are 14 residues in the CDR3. The CDR3 sequence is CASSQVSGSYEQYF. CDR3 nucleotides: TGTGCCAGCAGCCAAGTCTCGGGGTCCTACGAGCAGTACTTC. Full variable domain (remainder filled in from reference TRBV11-2 and TRBJ2-7): EAGVAQSPRYKIIEKRQSVAFWCNPISGHATLYWYQQILGQGPKLLIQFQNNGVVDDSQLPKDRFSAERLKGVDSTLKIQPAKLEDSAVYLCASSQVSGSYEQYFGPGTRLTVT.